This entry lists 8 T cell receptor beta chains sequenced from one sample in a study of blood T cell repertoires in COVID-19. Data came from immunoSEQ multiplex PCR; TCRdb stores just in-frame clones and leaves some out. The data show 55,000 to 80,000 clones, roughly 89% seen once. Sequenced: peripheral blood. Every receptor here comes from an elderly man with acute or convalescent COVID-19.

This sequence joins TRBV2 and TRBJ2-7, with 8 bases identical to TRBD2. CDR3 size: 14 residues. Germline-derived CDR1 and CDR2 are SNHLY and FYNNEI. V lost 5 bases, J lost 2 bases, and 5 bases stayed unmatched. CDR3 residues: CASSMASGPYEQYF. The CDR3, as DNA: TGTGCCAGCAGTATGGCTAGCGGGCCCTACGAGCAGTACTTC. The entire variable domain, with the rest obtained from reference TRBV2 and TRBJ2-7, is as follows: EPEVTQTPSHQVTQMGQEVILRCVPISNHLYFYWYRQILGQKVEFLVSFYNNEISEKSEIFDDQFSVERPDGSNFTLKIRSTKLEDSAMYFCASSMASGPYEQYFGPGTRLTVT.

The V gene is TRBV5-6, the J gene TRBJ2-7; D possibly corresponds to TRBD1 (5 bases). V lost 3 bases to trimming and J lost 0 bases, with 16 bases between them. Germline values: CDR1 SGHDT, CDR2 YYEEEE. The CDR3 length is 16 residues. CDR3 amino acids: CASSSPRQGYSYEQYF. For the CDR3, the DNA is TGTGCCAGCAGCTCGCCCCGTCAGGGTTACTCCTACGAGCAGTACTTC. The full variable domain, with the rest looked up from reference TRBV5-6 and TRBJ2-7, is DAGVTQSPTHLIKTRGQQVTLRCSPKSGHDTVSWYQQALGQGPQFIFQYYEEEERQRGNFPDRFSGHQFPNYSSELNVNALLLGDSALYLCASSSPRQGYSYEQYFGPGTRLTVT.

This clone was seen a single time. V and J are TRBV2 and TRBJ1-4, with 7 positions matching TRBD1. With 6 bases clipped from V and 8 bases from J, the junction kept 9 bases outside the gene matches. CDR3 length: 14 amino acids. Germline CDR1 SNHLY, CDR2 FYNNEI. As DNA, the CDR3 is TGTGCCAGCAGCGTCGGACAGGTTTGGGAAAAACTGTTTTTT. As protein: CASSVGQVWEKLFF.

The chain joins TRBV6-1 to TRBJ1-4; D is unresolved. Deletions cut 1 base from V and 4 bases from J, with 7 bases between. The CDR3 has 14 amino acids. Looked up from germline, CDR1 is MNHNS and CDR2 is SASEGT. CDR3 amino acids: CASSEVLYNEKLFF. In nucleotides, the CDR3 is TGTGCCAGCAGTGAAGTACTCTATAATGAAAAACTGTTTTTT.

Here the CDR3 reads CASSQGTSGSKADTQYF. CDR3 nucleotide sequence: TGTGCCAGCAGCCAAGGGACTAGCGGGAGCAAGGCAGATACGCAGTATTTT. The genes are TRBV3-1 (or the pseudogene TRBV3-2) and TRBJ2-3; 13 bases map to TRBD2. With 1 base clipped from V and 4 bases from J, the junction kept 5 bases outside the gene matches. The CDR3 is 17 amino acids. Germline assignment: CDR1 LGHDT and CDR2 YNNKEL (reference sequence).

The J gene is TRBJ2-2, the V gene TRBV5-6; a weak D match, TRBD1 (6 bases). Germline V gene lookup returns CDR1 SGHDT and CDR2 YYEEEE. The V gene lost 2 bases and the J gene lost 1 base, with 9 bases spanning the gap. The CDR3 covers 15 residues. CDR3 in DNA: TGTGCCAGCAGCTTCGGGACATTGAACACCGGGGAGCTGTTTTTT. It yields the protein CASSFGTLNTGELFF.

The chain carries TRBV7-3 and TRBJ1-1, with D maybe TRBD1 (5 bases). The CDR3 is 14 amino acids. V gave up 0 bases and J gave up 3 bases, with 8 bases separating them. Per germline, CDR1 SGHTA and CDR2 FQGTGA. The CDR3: CASSLTGADTEAFF. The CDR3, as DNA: TGTGCCAGCAGCTTAACAGGGGCGGACACTGAAGCTTTCTTT. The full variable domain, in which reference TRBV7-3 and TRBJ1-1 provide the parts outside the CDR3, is GAGVSQTPSNKVTEKGKYVELRCDPISGHTALYWYRQSLGQGPEFLIYFQGTGAADDSGLPNDRFFAVRPEGSVSTLKIQRTERGDSAVYLCASSLTGADTEAFFGQGTRLTVV.

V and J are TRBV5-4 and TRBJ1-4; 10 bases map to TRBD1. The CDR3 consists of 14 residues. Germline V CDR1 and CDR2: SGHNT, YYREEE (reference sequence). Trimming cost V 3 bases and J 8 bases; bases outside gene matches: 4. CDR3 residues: CASSSDRGQEKLFF. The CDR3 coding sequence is TGTGCCAGCAGCTCCGACAGGGGGCAGGAAAAACTGTTTTTT.